This T cell receptor (beta chain) emerged from a study of control samples from healthy donors and cancer patients. Sequencing was performed with immunoSEQ multiplex PCR; in TCRdb, only in-frame clones are kept and a portion is missing. There are some 120,000 clones in the sample; 85% to 95% occur only once, and 0.55% to 0.65% lies in the top ten. Germline V CDR1 and CDR2: GTSNPN, SVGIG (reference sequence). The CDR3 loop spans 15 amino acids. V was pared by 0 bases and J by 0 bases, with 11 bases between. The chain links TRBV30 to TRBJ1-2, with unresolved D. Sequences were obtained from PBMCs. The clonotype comes from a man older than 75 with head and neck cancer. The CDR3 DNA sequence: TGTGCCTGGAGTGTACAGTCTTTCACTAACTATGGCTACACCTTC. It translates to CAWSVQSFTNYGYTF.